The clone carrying this TCR beta chain was found many times. What it binds is not known. The source of the sample is a study of T cells in Graves' hyperthyroidism and ophthalmopathy. Broader study findings: Separating ophthalmopathy from stable hyperthyroidism was achieved by a 13 V-J model.

The TCR beta CDR3 regions underwent amplification using RNA transcripts as the source. During a first-round RT-PCR of the TCR CDR3, the HTBI primer set was used. TCRdb analysed the multiplex PCR reads with MiXCR anew, one entry per CDR3 protein. The repertoire includes some 510,000 distinct CDR3 sequences, less than 25% of them detected once, and more than 20% sits in the top ten. CDR3 size: 14 residues. The V gene's germline CDR1 is KGHSH and CDR2 LQKENI. The V and J ends lost 3 bases and 5 bases respectively, with 13 bases between them. The chain recombines TRBV18 with TRBJ1-2; D is unclear. The material sequenced was blood. This receptor was taken from a man younger than 35 with Graves' hyperthyroidism. CDR3 protein: CASSPGEAGYGYTF. The CDR3 DNA follows: TGTGCCAGCTCACCGGGCGAGGCGGGGTATGGCTACACCTTC.